A single T cell receptor beta chain is shown here with its context. The antigen is not known. The entry originates in a study of cytomegalovirus exposure and HLA in healthy donors. Study-wide findings and caveats: Reported findings show TCR beta sequences accurately forecast HLA-A and HLA-B alleles in most subjects. An analysis done earlier found most TCR beta V segments productive about 87% or about 30% of the time. The study recorded over 150 TCR beta chains that were cytomegalovirus-associated.

The PCR employed 60 Vbeta primers together with 13 Jbeta primers. Libraries were prepared by immunoSEQ multiplex PCR; TCRdb keeps only in-frame clonotypes and omits some of them. Among approximately 190,000 clones listed, about 87% were seen once. At the time of sampling, donors were nominally healthy, though unrecorded immune exposures were likely. V was cut by 5 bases and J by 9 bases, with 20 bases left in between. The CDR3 extends over 14 amino acids. Germline assignment: CDR1 GTSNPN and CDR2 SVGIG (reference sequence). The V call is TRBV30, the J call TRBJ2-1, with TRBD2 as a possible D gene (6 bases). Sequenced sample: PBMCs. The source is a man aged 25-45 years in good health and CMV-seronegative. The CDR3 loop reads CAWGLGLSQSEQFF. DNA for the CDR3: TGTGCCTGGGGCCTGGGACTTAGTCAGAGTGAGCAGTTCTTC.